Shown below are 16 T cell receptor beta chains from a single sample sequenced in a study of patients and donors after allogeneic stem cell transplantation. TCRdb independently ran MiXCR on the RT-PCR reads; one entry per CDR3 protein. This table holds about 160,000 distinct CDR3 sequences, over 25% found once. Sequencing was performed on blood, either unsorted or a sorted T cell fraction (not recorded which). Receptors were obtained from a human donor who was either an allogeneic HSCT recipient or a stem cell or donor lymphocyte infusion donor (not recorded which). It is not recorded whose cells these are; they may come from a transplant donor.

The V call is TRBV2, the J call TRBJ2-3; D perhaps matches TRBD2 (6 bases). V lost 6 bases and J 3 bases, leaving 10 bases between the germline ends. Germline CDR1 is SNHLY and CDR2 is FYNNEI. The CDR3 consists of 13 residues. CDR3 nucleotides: TGTGCCAGCAGCGGAGGGTTGACAGATACGCAGTATTTT. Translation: CASSGGLTDTQYF.

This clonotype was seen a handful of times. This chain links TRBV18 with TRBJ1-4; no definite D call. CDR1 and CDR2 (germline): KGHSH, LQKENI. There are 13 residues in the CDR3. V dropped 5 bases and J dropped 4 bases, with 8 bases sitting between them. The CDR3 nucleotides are TGTGCCAGCTCAGGAACCCTTAATGAAAAACTGTTTTTT. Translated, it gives CASSGTLNEKLFF.

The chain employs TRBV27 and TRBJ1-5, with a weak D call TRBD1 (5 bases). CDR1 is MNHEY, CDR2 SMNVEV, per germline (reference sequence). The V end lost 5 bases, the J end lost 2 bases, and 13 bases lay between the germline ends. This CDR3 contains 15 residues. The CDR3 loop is CASSQGVLGNQPQHF. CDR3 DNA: TGTGCCAGCAGTCAAGGGGTTCTGGGCAATCAGCCCCAGCATTTT.

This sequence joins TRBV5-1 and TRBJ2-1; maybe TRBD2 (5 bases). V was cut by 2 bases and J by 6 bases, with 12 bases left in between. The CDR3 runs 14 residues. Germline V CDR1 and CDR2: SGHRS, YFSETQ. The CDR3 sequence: CASSFMLASNEQFF. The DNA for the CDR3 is TGCGCCAGCAGCTTCATGCTAGCAAGCAATGAGCAGTTCTTC.

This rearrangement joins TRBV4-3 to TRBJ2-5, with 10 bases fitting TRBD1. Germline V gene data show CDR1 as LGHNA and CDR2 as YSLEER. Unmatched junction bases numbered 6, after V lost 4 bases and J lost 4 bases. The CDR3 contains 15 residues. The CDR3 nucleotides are TGCGCCAGCAGCCGATTGGGACAGGGGCGAGAGACCCAGTACTTC. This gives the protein CASSRLGQGRETQYF.

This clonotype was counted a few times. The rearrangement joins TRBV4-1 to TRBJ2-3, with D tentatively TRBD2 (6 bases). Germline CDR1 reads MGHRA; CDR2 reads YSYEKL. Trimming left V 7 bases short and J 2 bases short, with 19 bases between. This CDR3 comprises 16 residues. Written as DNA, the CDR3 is TGCGCCAGCACGACGGGAGCCGCCCACCTCACAGATACGCAGTATTTT. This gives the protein CASTTGAAHLTDTQYF.

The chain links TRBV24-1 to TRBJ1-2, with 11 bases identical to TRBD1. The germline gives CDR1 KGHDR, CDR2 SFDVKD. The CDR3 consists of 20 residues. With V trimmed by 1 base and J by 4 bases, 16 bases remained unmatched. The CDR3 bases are TGTGCCACCAGTGATTTTCTCGGACAGGGGGCGACGTTCAAAAGCTATGGCTACACCTTC. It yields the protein CATSDFLGQGATFKSYGYTF.

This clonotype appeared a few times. The CDR3 spells CASSLLTSGMTDTQYF. CDR3 coding DNA: TGTGCCAGCAGTTTACTGACTAGCGGGATGACAGATACGCAGTATTTT. V is TRBV28 and J is TRBJ2-3; TRBD2 aligns across 11 bases. From germline, CDR1 is MDHEN and CDR2 SYDVKM. Trimming removed 2 bases from V and 3 bases from J; junction bases left unmatched: 4. The CDR3 is 16 amino acids.

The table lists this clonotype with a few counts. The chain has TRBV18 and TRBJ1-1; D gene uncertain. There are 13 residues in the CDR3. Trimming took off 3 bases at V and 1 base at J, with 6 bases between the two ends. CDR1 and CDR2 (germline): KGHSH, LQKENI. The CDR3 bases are TGTGCCAGCTCACCGCGCTCGAACACTGAAGCTTTCTTT. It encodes CASSPRSNTEAFF.

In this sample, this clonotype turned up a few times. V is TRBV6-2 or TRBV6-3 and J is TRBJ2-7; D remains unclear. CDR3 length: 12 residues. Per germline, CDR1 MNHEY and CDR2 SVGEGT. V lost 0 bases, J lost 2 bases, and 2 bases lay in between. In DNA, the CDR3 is TGTGCCAGCAGTTACTCAGCCTACGAGCAGTACTTC. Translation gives CASSYSAYEQYF.

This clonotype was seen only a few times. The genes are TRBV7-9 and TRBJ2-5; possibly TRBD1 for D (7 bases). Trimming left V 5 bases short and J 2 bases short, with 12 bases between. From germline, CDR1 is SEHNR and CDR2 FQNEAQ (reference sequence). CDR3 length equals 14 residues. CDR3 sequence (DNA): TGTGCCAGCAGCCCGCAGGGGGGACAAGAGACCCAGTACTTC. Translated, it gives CASSPQGGQETQYF.

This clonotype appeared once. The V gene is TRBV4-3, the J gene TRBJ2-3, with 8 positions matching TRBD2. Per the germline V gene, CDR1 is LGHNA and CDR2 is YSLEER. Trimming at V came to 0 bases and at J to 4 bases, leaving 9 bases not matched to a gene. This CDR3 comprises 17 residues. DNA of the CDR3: TGCGCCAGCAGCCAAGATCCGAGCGGGAGTCTCTCAGATACGCAGTATTTT. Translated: CASSQDPSGSLSDTQYF.

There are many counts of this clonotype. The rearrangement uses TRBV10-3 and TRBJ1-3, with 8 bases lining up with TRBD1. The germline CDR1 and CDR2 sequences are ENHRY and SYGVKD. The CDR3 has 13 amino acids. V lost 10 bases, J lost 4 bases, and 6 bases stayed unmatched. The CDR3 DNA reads TGTGCCACCAGGACAGGGTACGGAAACACCATATATTTT. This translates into CATRTGYGNTIYF.

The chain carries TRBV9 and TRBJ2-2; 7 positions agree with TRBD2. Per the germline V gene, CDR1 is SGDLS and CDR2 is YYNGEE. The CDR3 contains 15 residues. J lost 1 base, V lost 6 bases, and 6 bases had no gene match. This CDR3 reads CASTISGLNTGELFF. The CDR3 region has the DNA TGTGCCAGCACCATTAGCGGGTTGAACACCGGGGAGCTGTTTTTT.

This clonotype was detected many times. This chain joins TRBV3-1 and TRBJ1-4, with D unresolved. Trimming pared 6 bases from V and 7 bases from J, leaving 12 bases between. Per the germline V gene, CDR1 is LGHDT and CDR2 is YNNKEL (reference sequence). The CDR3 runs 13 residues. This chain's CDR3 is CASRRYESEKLFF. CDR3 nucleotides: TGTGCCAGCAGAAGGTATGAGAGTGAAAAACTGTTTTTT. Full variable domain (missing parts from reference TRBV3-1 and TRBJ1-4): DTAVSQTPKYLVTQMGNDKSIKCEQNLGHDTMYWYKQDSKKFLKIMFSYNNKELIINETVPNRFSPKSPDKAHLNLHINSLELGDSAVYFCASRRYESEKLFFGSGTQLSVL.

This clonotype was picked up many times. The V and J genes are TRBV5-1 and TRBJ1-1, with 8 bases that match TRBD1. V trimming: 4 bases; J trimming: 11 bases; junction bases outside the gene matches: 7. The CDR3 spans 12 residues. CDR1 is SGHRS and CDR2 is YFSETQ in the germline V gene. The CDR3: CASSPTGVGAFF. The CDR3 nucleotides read TGCGCCAGCAGCCCGACAGGGGTAGGCGCTTTCTTT.